Sequencing of this TCR beta chain was carried out in a study of neoadjuvant anti-PD-1 for oral cavity cancer. Libraries were prepared by immunoSEQ multiplex PCR; TCRdb keeps only in-frame clonotypes and omits some of them. The table shows some 15,000 clones, with around three quarters occurring only once. V gave up 1 base and J gave up 2 bases, with 8 bases separating them. Germline CDR1 KGHSH, CDR2 LQKENI. The CDR3 loop spans 14 amino acids. Worth noting for this clone: Its antigen is not known.

General study points: With a few patients per group, TCR findings need larger cohorts. After neoadjuvant nivolumab, PBMC T cell clonality was significantly higher in non-responders than responders.

The TCR comes from a person between 40 and 79 years old with oral cavity squamous cell carcinoma. V usage is TRBV18 and J usage is TRBJ1-1; a weak D match, TRBD1 (5 bases). The sequencing used PBMCs, collected before nivolumab (anti-PD-1) treatment. The CDR3 nucleotides are TGTGCCAGCTCACCACGAGGGGCCAACACTGAAGCTTTCTTT. It translates to CASSPRGANTEAFF.